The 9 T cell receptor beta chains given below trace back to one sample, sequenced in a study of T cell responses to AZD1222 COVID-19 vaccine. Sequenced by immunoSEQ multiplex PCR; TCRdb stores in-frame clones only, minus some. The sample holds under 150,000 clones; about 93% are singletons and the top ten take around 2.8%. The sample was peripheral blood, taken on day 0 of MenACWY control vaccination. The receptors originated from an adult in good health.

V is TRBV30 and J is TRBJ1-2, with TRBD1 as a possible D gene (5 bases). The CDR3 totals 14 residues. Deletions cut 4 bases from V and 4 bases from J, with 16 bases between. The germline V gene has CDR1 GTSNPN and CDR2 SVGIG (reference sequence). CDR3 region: CAWTYGARTYGYTF. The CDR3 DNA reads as TGTGCCTGGACGTATGGGGCGAGGACCTATGGCTACACCTTC.

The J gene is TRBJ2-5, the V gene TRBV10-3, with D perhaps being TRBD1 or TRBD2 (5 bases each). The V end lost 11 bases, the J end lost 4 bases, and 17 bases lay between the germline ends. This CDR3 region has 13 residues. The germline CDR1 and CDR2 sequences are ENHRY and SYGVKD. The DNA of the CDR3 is TGTGCCGTCTCCGGGACGTCGCGAGAGACCCAGTACTTC. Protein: CAVSGTSRETQYF.

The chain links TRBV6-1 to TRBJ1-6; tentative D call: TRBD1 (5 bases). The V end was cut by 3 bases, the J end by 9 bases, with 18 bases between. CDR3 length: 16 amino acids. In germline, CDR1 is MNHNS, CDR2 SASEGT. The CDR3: CASSDAGTGSFSPLHF. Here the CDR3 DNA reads TGTGCCAGCAGTGACGCCGGGACGGGGTCTTTTTCACCCCTCCACTTT.

CDR3 in DNA: TGCAGCGTTGATTCACCCGGCAGGGATGGCTACACCTTC. Translating gives CSVDSPGRDGYTF. The V gene is TRBV29-1, the J gene TRBJ1-2, with D tentatively TRBD1 (5 bases). Trimming removed 3 bases at V and 6 bases at J, with 14 bases between. The CDR3 runs to 13 residues. CDR1 and CDR2 from the germline V gene are SQVTM and ANQGSEA.

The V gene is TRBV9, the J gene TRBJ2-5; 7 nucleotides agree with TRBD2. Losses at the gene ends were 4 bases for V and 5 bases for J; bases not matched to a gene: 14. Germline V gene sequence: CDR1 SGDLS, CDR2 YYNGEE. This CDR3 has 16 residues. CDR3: CASSPLGAGVEETQYF. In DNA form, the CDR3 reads TGTGCCAGCAGCCCCCTTGGTGCGGGAGTCGAGGAGACCCAGTACTTC.

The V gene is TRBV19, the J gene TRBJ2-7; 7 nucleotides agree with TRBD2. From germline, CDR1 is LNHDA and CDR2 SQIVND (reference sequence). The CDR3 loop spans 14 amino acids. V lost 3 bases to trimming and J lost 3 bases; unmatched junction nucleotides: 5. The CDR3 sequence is CASSIGGSGYEQYF. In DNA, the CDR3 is TGTGCCAGTAGTATCGGCGGGAGCGGCTACGAGCAGTACTTC.

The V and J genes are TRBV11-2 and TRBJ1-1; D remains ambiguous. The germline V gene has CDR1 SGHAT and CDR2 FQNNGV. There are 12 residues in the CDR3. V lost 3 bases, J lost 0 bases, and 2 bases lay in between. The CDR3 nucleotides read TGTGCCAGCAGCTTGATGAACACTGAAGCTTTCTTT. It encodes CASSLMNTEAFF.

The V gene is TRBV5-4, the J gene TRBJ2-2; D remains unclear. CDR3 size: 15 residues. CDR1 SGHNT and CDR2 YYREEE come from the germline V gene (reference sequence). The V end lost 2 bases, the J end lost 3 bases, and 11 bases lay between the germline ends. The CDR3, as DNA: TGTGCCAGCAGCTTAGGATTAACGGACACCGGGGAGCTGTTTTTT. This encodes CASSLGLTDTGELFF.

The CDR3 DNA is TGTGCCACCAGCAGAGTCCGAGACACCTCCTACGAGCAGTACTTC. Its protein is CATSRVRDTSYEQYF. This sequence joins TRBV15 and TRBJ2-7; no clear D gene. Germline assignment: CDR1 LNHNV and CDR2 YYDKDF (reference sequence). The V end was cut by 1 base, the J end by 0 bases, with 10 bases between. The CDR3 spans 15 residues.